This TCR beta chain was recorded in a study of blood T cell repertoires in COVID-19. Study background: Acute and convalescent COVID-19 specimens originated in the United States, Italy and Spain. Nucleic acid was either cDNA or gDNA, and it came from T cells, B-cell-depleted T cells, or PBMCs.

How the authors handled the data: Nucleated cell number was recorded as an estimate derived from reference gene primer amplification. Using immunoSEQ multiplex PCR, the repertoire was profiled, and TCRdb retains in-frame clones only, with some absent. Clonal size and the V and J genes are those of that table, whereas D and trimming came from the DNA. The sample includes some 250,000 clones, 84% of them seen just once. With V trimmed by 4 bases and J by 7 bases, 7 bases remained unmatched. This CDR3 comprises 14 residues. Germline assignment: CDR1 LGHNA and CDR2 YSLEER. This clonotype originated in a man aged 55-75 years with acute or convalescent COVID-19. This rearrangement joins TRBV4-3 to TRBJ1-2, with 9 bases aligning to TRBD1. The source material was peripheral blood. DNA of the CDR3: TGCGCCAGCAGCCCCTCCGGGACAGGGTTTGGCTACACCTTC. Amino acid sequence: CASSPSGTGFGYTF.